This T cell receptor beta chain was identified during a study of cytomegalovirus exposure and HLA in healthy donors. Whole-study context: Within an early data release were tens of millions of unique TCRs drawn from HLA-typed donors.

The germline gives CDR1 MNHEY, CDR2 SVGAGI. With 2 bases removed from V and 1 base from J, the gap between germline ends came to 11 bases. CDR3 size: 15 residues. The PCR employed 60 Vbeta primers together with 13 Jbeta primers. The data were produced by immunoSEQ multiplex PCR, yet TCRdb's version contains in-frame clones alone and is incomplete. The sample gives roughly 150,000 clones, almost 80% of which show up once; about 9.7% is in the top ten. The rearrangement joins TRBV6-5 to TRBJ1-1, with D maybe TRBD1 (5 bases). The source material was PBMCs. The TCR sequence derives from a man younger than 30 in good health and CMV-seropositive. CDR3 DNA sequence: TGTGCCAGCAGTTACGTCCCCACAGGGAACACTGAAGCTTTCTTT. Translated: CASSYVPTGNTEAFF.